This T cell receptor (beta chain) was captured by sequencing in a study of T cells after posttransplantation cyclophosphamide. Busulfan-fludarabine conditioning, marrow transplant, and cyclophosphamide on days +3 and +4 were administered. The junction had 9 bases not matched to a gene; V was cut back by 4 bases and J by 0 bases. The germline gives CDR1 SGHNT, CDR2 YYREEE (reference sequence). This CDR3 contains 18 residues. This clone was counted at least ten times. Its specificity is not known. General study findings and limits: TRB clonality was highly associated with recipient CMV seropositivity and reactivation.

The method was immunoSEQ multiplex PCR; TCRdb's version includes in-frame clones alone and lacks a portion of them. The sample is made up of roughly 13,000 clones, none counted only once. V is TRBV5-4 and J is TRBJ2-7; 14 bases match TRBD2. The source material was PBMCs, sampled more than 950 days after allogeneic stem cell transplant with posttransplant cyclophosphamide. The clonotype was recovered from a female patient aged 40-50 years who received an allogeneic stem cell transplant from a related donor, was CMV-positive, and had no GVHD. Part of the T cell pool may stem from the graft donor. Written as DNA, the CDR3 is TGTGCCAGCAGCATCGCGGGACTAGCGGGGGCAACCTCCTACGAGCAGTACTTC. It translates to CASSIAGLAGATSYEQYF.